The sequence of this T cell receptor beta chain was determined in a study of cytomegalovirus exposure and HLA in healthy donors. General study results and limits: A later analysis showed HLA-associated TCR beta chains outstripping equally common others in clonal expansion. Associated with HLA alleles at 0.05 false discovery rate in a later analysis were over 15,000 TCR beta sequences.

A note on this clone: What it binds is not known.

In the PCR, 60 Vbeta and 13 Jbeta primers were used. Generated by immunoSEQ multiplex PCR, the TCRdb table keeps only in-frame clones and is missing some. This sample has about 120,000 clones; approximately 84% occur once, and the top ten carry 0.24%. Donors were nominally healthy when sampled, though unrecorded immune exposures were likely. V gave up 0 bases and J gave up 6 bases, with 11 bases separating them. The CDR3 length is 14 residues. From germline, CDR1 is SQVTM and CDR2 ANQGSEA. Sequencing was performed on PBMCs. The sequence was collected from a man aged 50-60 years in good health and CMV-seronegative. The chain recombines TRBV29-1 with TRBJ2-2; a weak D match, TRBD2 (6 bases). The DNA of the CDR3 is TGCAGCGTTGAAGATCTCCTAGCGTCCGGGGAGCTGTTTTTT. It yields the protein CSVEDLLASGELFF.